This T cell receptor (beta chain) was sequenced during a study of T cells in localized non-small cell lung cancer. About this clone: The target antigen is unknown.

Notes on the study in general: The tumor had only one region sequenced, so heterogeneity remains possible. Of the top 100 tumor clones, median roughly 60 were in adjacent lung, 25 to 35 among its top 100. Clonality peaked in uninvolved adjacent lung rather than tumor. Higher T cell density in the blood was associated with longer overall survival, whereas higher adjacent-lung clonality associated with shorter survival.

TCRdb keeps only in-frame clones here, not all; method: immunoSEQ multiplex PCR. The sample contains about 82,000 clones, less than 85% of which appear only once. V lost 5 bases to trimming and J lost 2 bases, with 10 bases between them. The germline CDR1 and CDR2 sequences are SQVTM and ANQGSEA. CDR3 length equals 14 residues. The source of this sequence is a man between 40 and 70 years old with stage II squamous cell lung carcinoma. This sequence joins TRBV29-1 and TRBJ2-6; D is possibly TRBD1 (6 bases). The material sequenced was PBMCs, taken before any cancer treatment. The CDR3 DNA sequence: TGCAGCGTTACAGGGCTACCTGGGGCCAACGTCCTGACTTTC. Protein sequence: CSVTGLPGANVLTF.